Listed below are T cell receptor beta chains from one sample, sequenced in a study of T cell responses to AZD1222 COVID-19 vaccine. This table comes from immunoSEQ multiplex PCR, and its TCRdb copy is limited to in-frame clones, with some not included. The sample carries approximately 110,000 clones, more than 80% recorded once. This material consisted of peripheral blood, taken on day 0 of AZD1222 vaccination. Receptors were obtained from an adult in good health. CDR3s include the opening cysteine and the closing phenylalanine or tryptophan. A D gene is named only where the DNA matches it firmly. Only part of the rows carry a size: once, few, many, or a class if the clone is expanded.

J gene | clone size | CDR3 length | V gene | D gene | CDR3 DNA | CDR3 protein
TRBJ2-4 | NA | 17 | TRBV19 | TRBD2 | TGTGCCAGTAGCTTATCCGGGACTAGGGTAGCCAAAAACATTCAGTACTTC | CASSLSGTRVAKNIQYF
TRBJ1-5 | NA | 13 | TRBV11-2 | NA | TGTGCCAGCAGCTTAGACAGGGATCAGCCCCAGCATTTT | CASSLDRDQPQHF
TRBJ1-4 | NA | 12 | TRBV10-1 | NA | TGCGCCAGCAGTGTTCATAATGAAAAACTGTTTTTT | CASSVHNEKLFF
TRBJ2-1 | few | 15 | TRBV6-5 | TRBD1 | TGTGCCAGCAGTTATACCTCAGGGGGCTTATCCGAGCAGTTCTTC | CASSYTSGGLSEQFF
TRBJ2-7 | NA | 14 | TRBV7-9 | NA | TGTGCCAGCAGCTTAGGCTGGGGGCAGGCAAAGCAGTACTTC | CASSLGWGQAKQYF
TRBJ1-2 | NA | 13 | TRBV28 | NA | TGTGCCAGCTGGAAGGGGCTGACTGGGGGCTACACCTTC | CASWKGLTGGYTF
TRBJ1-1 | NA | 13 | TRBV3-1/TRBV3-2 | NA | TGTGCCAGCAGCCAAGCTGCGAGGGGGGCCGCTTTCTTT | CASSQAARGAAFF
TRBJ1-5 | once | 14 | TRBV6-2/TRBV6-3 | NA | TGTGCCAGCAGTTATGTACAGGAGAATCAGCCCCAGCATTTT | CASSYVQENQPQHF
TRBJ2-2 | once | 12 | TRBV7-3 | NA | TGTGCCAGCAGTTCCCAAGCCGGGGAGCTGTTTTTT | CASSSQAGELFF
TRBJ1-1 | NA | 13 | TRBV12-3/TRBV12-4 | NA | TGTGCCAGCAGTTGGCAGGGAGAGGCTGAAGCTTTCTTT | CASSWQGEAEAFF
TRBJ1-2 | NA | 13 | TRBV28 | NA | TGTGCCAGCACCGGAGGGCCAAACTATGGCTACACCTTC | CASTGGPNYGYTF
TRBJ2-1 | NA | 12 | TRBV11-3 | NA | TGTGCCAGCAGCCTAAAGGGGGATGAGCAGTTCTTC | CASSLKGDEQFF
TRBJ2-2 | NA | 14 | TRBV5-6 | TRBD1 | TGTGCCAGCAGCAGGGGACAGTGGGGCGGGGAGCTGTTTTTT | CASSRGQWGGELFF